The sequence of this T cell receptor (beta chain) was determined in a study of STAT3 mutations in large granular lymphocyte leukemia. General study results and limits: In T-cell large granular lymphocyte leukemia, about half of patients showed multiple immunodominant subclonotypes. Some patients had persisting codominant clonotypes that could mask small clones.

Details on this clone: The target antigen is unknown.

Clones were sequenced by immunoSEQ multiplex PCR, and TCRdb holds only the in-frame ones, with some missing. The repertoire holds about 10,000 clones, with more than 75% as singletons. The CDR3 covers 12 residues. Germline assignment: CDR1 MDHEN and CDR2 SYDVKM. Trimming stripped 3 bases from V and 9 bases from J, with 12 bases between. The TCR was taken from a man aged 55 to 70 with T-cell large granular lymphocyte leukemia. Some clones in this sample may be carry-over from other donors' samples. Material for sequencing was peripheral blood mononuclear cells. The V call is TRBV28, the J call TRBJ2-7, with D hard to call. Written as DNA, the CDR3 is TGTGCCAGCAGTTTTTTGCCTACGGGGCAGTACTTC. Residues: CASSFLPTGQYF. The variable domain in full, with the rest retrieved from reference TRBV28 and TRBJ2-7, is DVKVTQSSRYLVKRTGEKVFLECVQDMDHENMFWYRQDPGLGLRLIYFSYDVKMKEKGDIPEGYSVSREKKERFSLILESASTNQTSMYLCASSFLPTGQYFGPGTRLTVT.